These 11 T cell receptor beta chains originate from one sample sequenced in a study of T cell repertoires in cytomegalovirus infection. TCRdb re-derived calls from the reads in MiXCR, one entry per CDR3 protein. Among around 360,000 distinct CDR3 sequences, roughly a third were seen once, and the ten largest hold approximately 12%. Antigens of these TCRs are unknown. The sample in question was cultured PBMCs, obtained from culture after CMV antigen stimulation. Receptors were obtained from a human donor in good health (CMV status not recorded). Some clones in this sample may be carry-over from other donors' samples.

The CDR3 DNA is TGTGCCAGCAGCCCGCTCGGGACAGCCAGTATGAACACTGAAGCTTTCTTT. It encodes CASSPLGTASMNTEAFF. The chain is built from TRBV28 and TRBJ1-1; TRBD1 matches at 7 bases. V dropped 6 bases and J dropped 0; count of bases not matched to a gene: 13. The V gene's germline CDR1 is MDHEN and CDR2 SYDVKM. This CDR3 spans 17 amino acids.

As regards this clonotype: One end of the junction does not line up with germline, which may come from a read error. The genes are TRBV4-1 and TRBJ2-7; the match to TRBD1 covers 10 bases. Germline V gene lookup returns CDR1 MGHRA and CDR2 YSYEKL. The CDR3 covers 14 residues. The CDR3 protein is CASSQTDRGDEQYF. The CDR3 DNA follows: TGTGCCAGCAGCCAAACGGACAGGGGGGACGAGCAGTACTTC.

This chain links TRBV7-9 with TRBJ1-1, with D unclear. This CDR3 has 12 residues. CDR1 and CDR2 from the germline V gene are SEHNR and FQNEAQ (reference sequence). Trimming stripped 5 bases from V and 6 bases from J, with 10 bases between. The CDR3 here is CASSRPGSEAFF. Here the CDR3 DNA reads TGTGCCAGCAGCCGACCGGGATCTGAAGCTTTCTTT.

This clonotype was counted only a few times. This chain joins TRBV10-3 and TRBJ1-1, with TRBD1 matching over 7 bases. Germline V gives CDR1 ENHRY, CDR2 SYGVKD. The V and J ends lost 6 bases and 0 bases, in that order; junction bases with no gene match: 4. The CDR3 sequence is 14 residues long. CDR3 coding DNA: TGTGCCATCAGAACCGGGACAGTGAACACTGAAGCTTTCTTT. Protein sequence: CAIRTGTVNTEAFF.

CDR3 DNA: TGTGCCAGCAGCTCCAGGACAGGCGAGGTAGCTTTCTTT. Its translation is CASSSRTGEVAFF. This sequence joins TRBV7-2 and TRBJ1-1; 7 bases align to TRBD1. V trimming: 4 bases; J trimming: 10 bases; junction bases outside the gene matches: 9. Germline values: CDR1 SGHTA, CDR2 FQGNSA. The CDR3 loop spans 13 amino acids.

This clonotype has only a few counts. The chain couples TRBV6-1 to TRBJ2-7; TRBD2 agrees at 9 bases. Germline V gene sequence: CDR1 MNHNS, CDR2 SASEGT. V was pared by 9 bases and J by 3 bases, with 6 bases of the junction left unmatched. The CDR3 is 13 residues long. CDR3 protein: CASSSGRSYEQYV. CDR3 DNA sequence: TGTGCCAGTAGTAGCGGGAGAAGCTACGAGCAGTACGTC.

The chain combines TRBV29-1 with TRBJ2-7, with 7 bases lining up with TRBD1. J was trimmed by 4 bases and V by 7 bases; bases with no gene match: 16. This CDR3 comprises 15 residues. Germline CDR1 and CDR2: SQVTM and ANQGSEA. The CDR3 here is CSGETGTARLYEQYV. The DNA for the CDR3 is TGCAGCGGAGAGACCGGGACAGCTCGGTTGTACGAGCAGTACGTC.

The chain has TRBV4-1 and TRBJ2-7, with TRBD2 matching over 10 bases. CDR3 length equals 16 residues. Germline CDR1 and CDR2: MGHRA and YSYEKL. With V trimmed by 1 base and J by 9 bases, 12 bases remained unmatched. CDR3 residues: CASSQAVRSGREGQYF. Here the CDR3 DNA reads TGCGCCAGCAGCCAAGCCGTCAGAAGCGGGAGGGAGGGGCAGTACTTC.

The chain has TRBV20-1 and TRBJ2-5; 7 positions match TRBD2. There are 15 residues in the CDR3. CDR1 and CDR2 from the germline V gene are DFQATT and SNEGSKA (reference sequence). The V gene end was trimmed by 4 bases and the J gene end by 0 bases; junction bases not matched to a gene: 8. The CDR3 spells CSAIGSSGNQETQYF. The CDR3, as DNA: TGCAGTGCTATCGGCTCTAGCGGAAACCAAGAGACCCAGTACTTC.

The rearrangement links TRBV10-1 to TRBJ2-1; 8 nucleotides align to TRBD2. The CDR3 runs to 15 residues. From germline, CDR1 is WNHNN and CDR2 SYGVQD (reference sequence). The ends lost 3 bases at V and 7 bases at J; junction bases unmatched: 8. For the CDR3, the DNA is TGCGCCAGCAGTGAATGGGGACTAGGTTCGAATGAGCAGTTCTTC. It translates to CASSEWGLGSNEQFF.

V usage is TRBV7-3 and J usage is TRBJ2-1; tentative D call: TRBD1 (6 bases). The CDR3 spans 16 residues. V was pared by 5 bases and J by 0 bases, with 14 bases between. Per germline, CDR1 SGHTA and CDR2 FQGTGA. As DNA, the CDR3 is TGTGCCAGCAGCGACGCCGGGACAAACTCCTACAATGAGCAGTTCTTC. Translation gives CASSDAGTNSYNEQFF.